These 17 T cell receptor beta chains were sequenced from one sample in a study of early T cells in non-severe SARS-CoV-2 infection. MiXCR, applied by TCRdb to the 5' RACE reads, yields one record per CDR3 protein. The repertoire holds about 37,000 distinct CDR3 sequences, with about 8% as singletons. The specimen was whole blood, collected at baseline. The receptors come from an adult who was a healthcare worker with PCR-confirmed SARS-CoV-2 infection or an uninfected control (not recorded which).

V is TRBV29-1 and J is TRBJ1-2; D not resolved. V was cut by 4 bases and J by 7 bases, with 1 base left in between. Germline CDR1 is SQVTM and CDR2 is ANQGSEA. The length of the CDR3 is 8 residues. CDR3 nucleotides: TGCAGCGTTGGTGGCTACACCTTC. It codes for CSVGGYTF. The full variable domain, with the rest looked up from reference TRBV29-1 and TRBJ1-2, is SAVISQKPSRDICQRGTSLTIQCQVDSQVTMMFWYRQQPGQSLTLIATANQGSEATYESGFVIDKFPISRPNLTFSTLTVSNMSPEDSSIYLCSVGGYTFGSGTRLTVV.

The V gene is TRBV5-1, the J gene TRBJ2-3; weak D call: TRBD1 (6 bases). CDR1 and CDR2 from the germline V gene are SGHRS and YFSETQ. With 0 bases removed from V and 5 bases from J, the gap between germline ends came to 10 bases. This CDR3 has 14 amino acids. This chain's CDR3 is CASSLAGVEDTQYF. Here the CDR3 DNA reads TGCGCCAGCAGCTTGGCAGGGGTGGAAGATACGCAGTATTTT.

This clonotype was seen many times. The J gene is TRBJ2-5, the V gene TRBV5-1; unclear D gene. Trimming pared 0 bases from V and 0 bases from J, leaving 6 bases between. There are 14 residues in the CDR3. CDR1 is SGHRS and CDR2 is YFSETQ in the germline V gene. CDR3 sequence reads: CASSLGQNQETQYF. The CDR3 bases are TGCGCCAGCAGCTTGGGCCAGAACCAAGAGACCCAGTACTTC. Combining the CDR3 with reference TRBV5-1 and TRBJ2-5 gives the whole variable domain KAGVTQTPRYLIKTRGQQVTLSCSPISGHRSVSWYQQTPGQGLQFLFEYFSETQRNKGNFPGRFSGRQFSNSRSEMNVSTLELGDSALYLCASSLGQNQETQYFGPGTRLLVL.

V is TRBV29-1 and J is TRBJ2-7, with D possibly TRBD1 on 5 matching bases. CDR3 length: 13 residues. Germline V gene sequence: CDR1 SQVTM, CDR2 ANQGSEA. V lost 4 bases, J lost 4 bases, and 14 bases lay in between. CDR3 loop: CSVGHAGQYEQYF. In DNA form, the CDR3 reads TGCAGCGTTGGACACGCAGGGCAGTACGAGCAGTACTTC.

This clonotype has a handful of counts. The chain is built from TRBV6-6 and TRBJ1-6; the match to TRBD1 covers 8 bases. The germline CDR1 and CDR2 sequences are MNHNY and SVGAGI (reference sequence). J lost 13 bases, V lost 2 bases, and 7 bases had no gene match. This CDR3 comprises 14 residues. The CDR3, as DNA: TGTGCCAGCAGTTACGGACAGGGCCCCAACCCCCTCCACTTT. Translated, it gives CASSYGQGPNPLHF.

In its sample, this clonotype was seen many times. CDR3 protein: CAISESTGDIHNEQFF. DNA of the CDR3: TGTGCCATCAGTGAGTCGACAGGGGACATACACAATGAGCAGTTCTTC. V usage is TRBV10-3 and J usage is TRBJ2-1, with 8 nucleotides matching TRBD1. CDR3 length: 16 residues. Germline V gene lookup returns CDR1 ENHRY and CDR2 SYGVKD. The V gene end was trimmed by 0 bases and the J gene end by 5 bases; junction bases not matched to a gene: 6.

This clonotype was seen repeatedly, ten times or more. The chain recombines TRBV30 with TRBJ2-1; 9 bases match TRBD2. The CDR3 runs 16 residues. Germline V CDR1 and CDR2: GTSNPN, SVGIG (reference sequence). Unmatched junction bases numbered 6, after V lost 1 base and J lost 2 bases. The CDR3 loop reads CAWSELAGATYNEQFF. Here the CDR3 DNA reads TGTGCCTGGAGTGAGTTAGCGGGGGCCACCTACAATGAGCAGTTCTTC.

At least ten counts were recorded for this clonotype. The genes are TRBV5-4 and TRBJ1-1; TRBD1 is a possible D gene (5 bases). Germline assignment: CDR1 SGHNT and CDR2 YYREEE (reference sequence). The V end lost 0 bases, the J end lost 4 bases, and 16 bases lay between the germline ends. The CDR3 consists of 16 residues. Here the CDR3 DNA reads TGTGCCAGCAGCTTGGAGATGGGGGGTTTAGTCACTGAAGCTTTCTTT. It codes for CASSLEMGGLVTEAFF.

The table lists this clonotype with a few counts. The V call is TRBV20-1, the J call TRBJ2-5; D is ambiguous. The ends were cut back, 6 bases at V and 2 bases at J, with 16 bases in the middle. CDR3 size: 14 residues. Germline V gene data show CDR1 as DFQATT and CDR2 as SNEGSKA (reference sequence). CDR3 coding DNA: TGCAGTGCCTACCGAACCTGGCGGCAAGAGACCCAGTACTTC. It specifies CSAYRTWRQETQYF.

This clonotype was recorded at least ten times. The chain combines TRBV7-9 with TRBJ2-3, with D perhaps matching TRBD1 (6 bases). This CDR3 region has 14 residues. Germline lookup yields CDR1 SEHNR and CDR2 FQNEAQ (reference sequence). V was clipped by 4 bases and J by 8 bases, with 16 bases between them. CDR3 loop: CASSSYHRDGTQYF. DNA of the CDR3: TGTGCCAGCAGCTCCTACCACAGGGATGGTACGCAGTATTTT.

This sequence joins TRBV7-3 and TRBJ2-2; D perhaps matches TRBD2 (7 bases). The V end was cut by 4 bases, the J end by 6 bases, with 12 bases between. The CDR3 has 14 amino acids. Germline values: CDR1 SGHTA, CDR2 FQGTGA. The CDR3 reads CASSSGGPAGELFF. CDR3 bases: TGTGCCAGCAGCTCGGGGGGCCCGGCCGGGGAGCTGTTTTTT.

The chain couples TRBV5-4 to TRBJ2-6; D is ambiguous. V was clipped by 1 base and J by 1 base, with 6 bases between them. The CDR3 extends over 15 amino acids. The germline V gene encodes CDR1 SGHNT and CDR2 YYREEE (reference sequence). The CDR3 protein is CASSLSASGANVLTF. The DNA for the CDR3 is TGTGCCAGCAGCTTGTCGGCATCTGGGGCCAACGTCCTGACTTTC.

The chain couples TRBV25-1 to TRBJ2-4, with D unclear. The end of the DNA fits TRBJ2-1 better, so the J call may be wrong. The CDR3 loop spans 13 amino acids. Per the germline V gene, CDR1 is MGHDK and CDR2 is SYGVNS. CDR3 region: CASSELGKNIQFF. DNA of the CDR3: TGTGCCAGCAGTGAATTAGGCAAAAACATTCAGTTCTTC.

This chain connects TRBV20-1 to TRBJ2-7, with D possibly TRBD1 on 6 matching bases. Per germline, CDR1 DFQATT and CDR2 SNEGSKA (reference sequence). This CDR3 has 9 residues. Trimming left V 8 bases short and J 9 bases short, with 11 bases between. In DNA, the CDR3 is TGCAGTCCACAGGGCGTGCAGTACTTC. Residues: CSPQGVQYF.

This clonotype has a handful of counts. The CDR3 is CASSPAGQQDRGYTF. For the CDR3, the DNA is TGTGCCAGCAGTCCGGCGGGACAGCAGGATAGAGGCTACACCTTC. The V gene is TRBV12-3 or TRBV12-4, the J gene TRBJ1-2, with TRBD1 identical over 7 bases. There are 15 residues in the CDR3. With 5 bases clipped from V and 8 bases from J, the junction kept 14 bases outside the gene matches.

This clonotype was seen at least ten times. The chain recombines TRBV6-5 with TRBJ2-7; D is unclear. V lost 0 bases to trimming and J lost 4 bases, with 7 bases between them. The CDR3 is 13 amino acids. The germline CDR1 and CDR2 sequences are MNHEY and SVGAGI. In DNA, the CDR3 is TGTGCCAGCAGTTACTCACCTCCTTACGAGCAGTACTTC. This codes for CASSYSPPYEQYF.

This clonotype was seen a handful of times. The rearrangement links TRBV7-2 to TRBJ2-3; possible D gene TRBD1, 6 bases. Germline values: CDR1 SGHTA, CDR2 FQGNSA. The CDR3 totals 16 residues. The V and J ends lost 1 base and 2 bases respectively, with 13 bases between them. In nucleotides, the CDR3 is TGTGCCAGCAGCTTAGTCCCAGGGGCGGACACAGATACGCAGTATTTT. Translated, it gives CASSLVPGADTDTQYF.